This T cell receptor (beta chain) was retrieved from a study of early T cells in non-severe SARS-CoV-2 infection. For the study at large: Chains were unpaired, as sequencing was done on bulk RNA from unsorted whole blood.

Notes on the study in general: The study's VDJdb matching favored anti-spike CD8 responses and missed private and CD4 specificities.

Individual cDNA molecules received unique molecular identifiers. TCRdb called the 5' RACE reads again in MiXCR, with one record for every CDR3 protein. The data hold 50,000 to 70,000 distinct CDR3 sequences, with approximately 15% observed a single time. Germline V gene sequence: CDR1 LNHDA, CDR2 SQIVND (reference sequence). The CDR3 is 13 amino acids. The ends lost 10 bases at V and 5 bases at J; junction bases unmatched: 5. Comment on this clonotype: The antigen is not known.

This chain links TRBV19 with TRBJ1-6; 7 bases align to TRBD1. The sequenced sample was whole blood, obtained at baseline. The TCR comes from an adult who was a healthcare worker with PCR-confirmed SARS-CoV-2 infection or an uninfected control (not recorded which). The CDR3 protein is CATGTENNSPLHF. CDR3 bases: TGTGCCACTGGGACAGAGAATAATTCACCCCTCCACTTT. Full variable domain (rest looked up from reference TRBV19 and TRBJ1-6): DGGITQSPKYLFRKEGQNVTLSCEQNLNHDAMYWYRQDPGQGLRLIYYSQIVNDFQKGDIAEGYSVSREKKESFPLTVTSAQKNPTAFYLCATGTENNSPLHFGNGTRLTVT.